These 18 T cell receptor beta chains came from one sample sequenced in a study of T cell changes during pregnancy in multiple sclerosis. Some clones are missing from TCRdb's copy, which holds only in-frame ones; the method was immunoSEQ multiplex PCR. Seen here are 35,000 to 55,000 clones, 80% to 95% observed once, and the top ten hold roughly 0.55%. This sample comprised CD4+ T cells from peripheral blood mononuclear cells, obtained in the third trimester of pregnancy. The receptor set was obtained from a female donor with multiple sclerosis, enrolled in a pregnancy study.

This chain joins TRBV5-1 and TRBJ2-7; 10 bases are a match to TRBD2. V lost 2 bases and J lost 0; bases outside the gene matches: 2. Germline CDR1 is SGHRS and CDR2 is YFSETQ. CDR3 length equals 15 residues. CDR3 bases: TGCGCCAGCAGCTTACCTAGCGGGAGCTCCTACGAGCAGTACTTC. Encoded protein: CASSLPSGSSYEQYF.

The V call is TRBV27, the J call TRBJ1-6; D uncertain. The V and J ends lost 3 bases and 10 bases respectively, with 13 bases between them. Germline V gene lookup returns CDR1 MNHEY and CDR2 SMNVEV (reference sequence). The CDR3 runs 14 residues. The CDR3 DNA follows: TGTGCCAGCAGTTTTACAGATAGTGGATCACCCCTCCACTTT. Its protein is CASSFTDSGSPLHF.

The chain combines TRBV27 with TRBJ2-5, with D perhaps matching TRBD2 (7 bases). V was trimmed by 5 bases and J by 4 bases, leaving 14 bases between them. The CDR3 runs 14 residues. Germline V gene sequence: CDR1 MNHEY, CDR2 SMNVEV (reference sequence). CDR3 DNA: TGTGCCAGCAGTCCGATGGGGGGGCGAGAGACCCAGTACTTC. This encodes CASSPMGGRETQYF.

CDR3 amino acids: CASRLLGGTEAFF. In DNA, the CDR3 is TGTGCCAGCAGGCTACTCGGTGGCACTGAAGCTTTCTTT. The genes are TRBV2 and TRBJ1-1, with D unresolved. There are 13 residues in the CDR3. Germline-derived CDR1 and CDR2 are SNHLY and FYNNEI. Deletions cut 6 bases from V and 4 bases from J, with 12 bases between.

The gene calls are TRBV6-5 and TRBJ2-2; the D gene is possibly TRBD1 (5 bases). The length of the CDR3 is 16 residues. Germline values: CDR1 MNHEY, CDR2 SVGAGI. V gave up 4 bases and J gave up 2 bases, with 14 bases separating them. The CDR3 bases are TGTGCCAGCAGTTTACGCGACAGCTTAAACACCGGGGAGCTGTTTTTT. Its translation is CASSLRDSLNTGELFF.

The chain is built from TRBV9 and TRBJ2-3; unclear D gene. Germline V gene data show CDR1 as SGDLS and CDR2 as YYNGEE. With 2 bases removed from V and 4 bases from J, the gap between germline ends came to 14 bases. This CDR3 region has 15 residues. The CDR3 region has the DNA TGTGCCAGCAGCGTGGGCAGTGTGTCCTCAGATACGCAGTATTTT. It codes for CASSVGSVSSDTQYF.

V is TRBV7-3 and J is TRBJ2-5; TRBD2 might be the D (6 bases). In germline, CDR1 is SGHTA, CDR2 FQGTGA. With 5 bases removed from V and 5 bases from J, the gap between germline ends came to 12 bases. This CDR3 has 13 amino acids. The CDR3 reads CASSKGLLETQYF. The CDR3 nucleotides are TGTGCCAGCAGCAAGGGACTGCTCGAGACCCAGTACTTC.

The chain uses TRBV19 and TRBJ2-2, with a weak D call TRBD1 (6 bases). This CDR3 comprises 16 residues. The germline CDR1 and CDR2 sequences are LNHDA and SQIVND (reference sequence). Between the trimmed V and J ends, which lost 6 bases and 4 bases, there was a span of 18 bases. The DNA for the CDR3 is TGTGCCAGTAGGGCTCGCCGGGCAGGGGTCACCGGGGAGCTGTTTTTT. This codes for CASRARRAGVTGELFF.

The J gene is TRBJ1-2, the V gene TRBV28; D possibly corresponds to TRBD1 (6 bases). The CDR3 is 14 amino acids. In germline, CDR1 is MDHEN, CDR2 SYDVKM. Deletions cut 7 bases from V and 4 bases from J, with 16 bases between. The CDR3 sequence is CASTTQQGVYGYTF. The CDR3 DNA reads TGTGCCAGCACCACCCAACAGGGTGTCTATGGCTACACCTTC.

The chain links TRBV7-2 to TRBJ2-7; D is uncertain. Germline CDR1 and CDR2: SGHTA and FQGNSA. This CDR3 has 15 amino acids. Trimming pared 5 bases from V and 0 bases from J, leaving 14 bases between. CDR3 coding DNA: TGTGCCAGCAGCCCCGTCGCGAGTAGCTCCTACGAGCAGTACTTC. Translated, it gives CASSPVASSSYEQYF.

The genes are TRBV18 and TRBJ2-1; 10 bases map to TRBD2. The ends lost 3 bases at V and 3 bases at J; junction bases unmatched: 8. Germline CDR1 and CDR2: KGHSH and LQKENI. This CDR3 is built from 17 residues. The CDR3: CASSPRRTSGYYNEQFF. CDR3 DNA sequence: TGTGCCAGCTCACCTCGTCGGACTAGCGGTTACTACAATGAGCAGTTCTTC.

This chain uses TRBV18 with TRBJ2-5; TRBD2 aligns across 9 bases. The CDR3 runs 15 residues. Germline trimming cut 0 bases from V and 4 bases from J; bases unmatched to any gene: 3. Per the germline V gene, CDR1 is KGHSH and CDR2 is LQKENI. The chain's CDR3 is CASSPPAGGSETQYF. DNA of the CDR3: TGTGCCAGCTCACCACCGGCGGGAGGGTCAGAGACCCAGTACTTC.

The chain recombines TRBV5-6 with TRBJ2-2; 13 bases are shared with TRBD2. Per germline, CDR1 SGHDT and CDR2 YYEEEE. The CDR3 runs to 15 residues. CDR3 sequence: CGTTSGRSATGELFF. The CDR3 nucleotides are TGTGGGACGACTAGCGGGAGGTCGGCCACCGGGGAGCTGTTTTTT.

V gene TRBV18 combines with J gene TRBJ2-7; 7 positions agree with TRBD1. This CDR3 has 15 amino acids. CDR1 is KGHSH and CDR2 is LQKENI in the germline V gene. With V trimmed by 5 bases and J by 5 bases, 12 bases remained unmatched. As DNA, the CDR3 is TGTGCCAGCTCATCAACTCTGACAGGGCCCCACGAGCAGTACTTC. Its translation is CASSSTLTGPHEQYF.

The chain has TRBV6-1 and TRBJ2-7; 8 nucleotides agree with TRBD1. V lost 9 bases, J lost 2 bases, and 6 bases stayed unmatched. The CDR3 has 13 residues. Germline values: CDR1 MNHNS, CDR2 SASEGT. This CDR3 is CARSRGPTYEQYF. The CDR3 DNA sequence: TGTGCCAGATCCAGGGGGCCCACCTACGAGCAGTACTTC.

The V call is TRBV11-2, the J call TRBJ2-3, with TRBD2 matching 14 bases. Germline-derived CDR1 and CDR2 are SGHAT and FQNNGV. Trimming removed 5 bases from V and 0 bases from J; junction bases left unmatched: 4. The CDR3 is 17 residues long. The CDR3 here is CASSVTSGRVSTDTQYF. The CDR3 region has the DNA TGTGCCAGCAGCGTGACTAGCGGGAGGGTTAGCACAGATACGCAGTATTTT.

DNA of the CDR3: TGTGCCAGTAGTAAAACAGGGATCTCCTACGAGCAGTACTTC. Encoded protein: CASSKTGISYEQYF. V usage is TRBV19 and J usage is TRBJ2-7; a weak D match, TRBD1 (6 bases). The CDR3 is 14 amino acids. Per germline, CDR1 LNHDA and CDR2 SQIVND (reference sequence). V was cut by 4 bases and J by 0 bases, with 10 bases left in between.

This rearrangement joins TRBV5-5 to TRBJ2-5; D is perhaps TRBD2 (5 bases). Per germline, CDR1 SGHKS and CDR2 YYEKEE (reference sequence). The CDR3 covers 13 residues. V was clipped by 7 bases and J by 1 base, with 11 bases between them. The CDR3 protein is CASAGPGQETQYF. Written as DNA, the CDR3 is TGTGCCAGCGCGGGTCCGGGCCAAGAGACCCAGTACTTC.